These 17 T cell receptor beta chains were all obtained from the same sample, sequenced in a study of cytomegalovirus exposure and HLA in healthy donors. Profiled with immunoSEQ multiplex PCR; TCRdb holds only in-frame clones, not every one. The data hold 200,000 to 250,000 clones, with around 87% observed a single time. Sequencing used PBMCs. Receptor source: a woman younger than 30 in good health and CMV-seropositive.

This chain's CDR3 is CATSSGGYNEQFF. Written as DNA, the CDR3 is TGTGCCACCAGCAGCGGGGGTTACAATGAGCAGTTCTTC. The rearrangement uses TRBV15 and TRBJ2-1; TRBD2 is a possible D gene (6 bases). CDR1 is LNHNV and CDR2 is YYDKDF in the germline V gene (reference sequence). The CDR3 spans 13 residues. The V end lost 3 bases, the J end lost 4 bases, and 7 bases lay between the germline ends.

This chain connects TRBV5-4 to TRBJ1-1; 7 bases agree with TRBD1. The J segment lost 4 bases and the V segment lost 0 bases, leaving 3 bases of the junction unmatched. The CDR3 has 14 amino acids. The germline gives CDR1 SGHNT, CDR2 YYREEE (reference sequence). In DNA form, the CDR3 reads TGTGCCAGCAGCTTGGCGTACAGGGGCACTGAAGCTTTCTTT. Residues: CASSLAYRGTEAFF.

As regards this clone: This same CDR3 is encoded by further DNA sequences in the sample. The chain combines TRBV4-1 with TRBJ2-3; a weak D match, TRBD2 (6 bases). The CDR3 length is 13 residues. With 4 bases removed from V and 5 bases from J, the gap between germline ends came to 10 bases. CDR1 MGHRA and CDR2 YSYEKL come from the germline V gene. The CDR3 sequence: CASSLRREDTQYF. CDR3 nucleotide sequence: TGCGCCAGCAGCCTAAGGCGGGAAGATACGCAGTATTTT.

The chain joins TRBV10-1 to TRBJ1-5; D may be TRBD1 (5 bases). V was trimmed by 4 bases and J by 5 bases, leaving 12 bases between them. The CDR3 is made up of 14 amino acids. The V gene's germline CDR1 is WNHNN and CDR2 SYGVQD (reference sequence). CDR3 DNA: TGCGCCAGCAGTGTATGGGGGGGGTATCAGCCCCAGCATTTT. This gives the protein CASSVWGGYQPQHF.

In its sample, this clone was seen a few times. The chain couples TRBV2 to TRBJ1-2; D ambiguous. The germline gives CDR1 SNHLY, CDR2 FYNNEI. The CDR3 is 13 amino acids. Trimming cost V 3 bases and J 4 bases, with 9 bases left between them. The CDR3 DNA is TGTGCCAGCAGTGAGGAGGGAGCCTATGGCTACACCTTC. Protein: CASSEEGAYGYTF.

The rearrangement uses TRBV30 and TRBJ2-1; D perhaps matches TRBD2 (5 bases). Germline values: CDR1 GTSNPN, CDR2 SVGIG (reference sequence). The CDR3 totals 16 residues. The germline V and J ends were trimmed by 3 bases and 2 bases, with 17 bases remaining between them. CDR3 loop: CAWRARTGKAYNEQFF. The CDR3 DNA sequence: TGTGCCTGGAGGGCAAGGACGGGAAAAGCCTACAATGAGCAGTTCTTC.

V usage is TRBV30 and J usage is TRBJ2-7; 9 nucleotides match TRBD1. Losses at the gene ends were 7 bases for V and 3 bases for J; bases not matched to a gene: 10. The germline CDR1 and CDR2 sequences are GTSNPN and SVGIG (reference sequence). This CDR3 contains 14 residues. In nucleotides, the CDR3 is TGTGCCTACTGGGACAGGGAGTCCGGCTACGAGCAGTACTTC. Its translation: CAYWDRESGYEQYF.

The CDR3 nucleotides are TGTGCCAGCAGCTTAGCACAGACCGGGGGGTACACTGAAGCTTTCTTT. Translating gives CASSLAQTGGYTEAFF. The rearrangement joins TRBV7-8 to TRBJ1-1, with D perhaps TRBD1 (5 bases). Germline V gene data show CDR1 as SGHVS and CDR2 as FQNEAQ. Trimming stripped 0 bases from V and 3 bases from J, with 14 bases between. The CDR3 runs to 16 residues.

The rearrangement joins TRBV5-1 to TRBJ2-1; D perhaps matches TRBD2 (5 bases). The CDR3 has 13 amino acids. V shed 4 bases and J shed 3 bases, with 8 bases lying between them. Germline CDR1 SGHRS, CDR2 YFSETQ. The CDR3 nucleotides are TGCGCCAGCAGCCGGGATATCTACAATGAGCAGTTCTTC. Protein: CASSRDIYNEQFF.

This clone was seen a few times. V gene TRBV28 combines with J gene TRBJ1-5; D is possibly TRBD1 (6 bases). There are 15 residues in the CDR3. The germline gives CDR1 MDHEN, CDR2 SYDVKM. V was clipped by 6 bases and J by 4 bases, with 16 bases between them. CDR3 sequence (DNA): TGTGCCAGCAGCACAACCCGGACAGCGAATCAGCCCCAGCATTTT. Its translation: CASSTTRTANQPQHF.

This chain uses TRBV27 with TRBJ2-1, with 10 bases aligning to TRBD2. The CDR3 totals 13 residues. The ends lost 4 bases at V and 6 bases at J; junction bases unmatched: 0. Germline values: CDR1 MNHEY, CDR2 SMNVEV (reference sequence). CDR3 bases: TGTGCCAGCAGTTCTAGCGGGGGCAATGAGCAGTTCTTC. Translating gives CASSSSGGNEQFF.

The chain combines TRBV30 with TRBJ1-1; TRBD1 might be the D (6 bases). CDR1 is GTSNPN and CDR2 is SVGIG in the germline V gene (reference sequence). This CDR3 spans 11 amino acids. V lost 3 bases and J 4 bases, leaving 6 bases between the germline ends. The DNA for the CDR3 is TGTGCCTGGAGACAGGGCACTGAAGCTTTCTTT. It is translated as CAWRQGTEAFF.

The rearrangement links TRBV5-4 to TRBJ2-5, with D possibly TRBD2 on 6 matching bases. This CDR3 is built from 14 residues. Germline CDR1 SGHNT, CDR2 YYREEE (reference sequence). Trimming cost V 3 bases and J 5 bases, with 14 bases left between them. Here the CDR3 DNA reads TGTGCCAGCAGCTCCCTTACAGGAGGGGAGACCCAGTACTTC. Translated, it gives CASSSLTGGETQYF.

This sequence joins TRBV19 and TRBJ1-2; 7 bases line up with TRBD1. Germline-derived CDR1 and CDR2 are LNHDA and SQIVND (reference sequence). The V and J ends lost 7 bases and 8 bases, in that order; junction bases with no gene match: 13. The CDR3 is made up of 14 amino acids. CDR3 nucleotides: TGTGCCAGTATATCCACCCAGGGGGAAAAAGGCTACACCTTC. Protein sequence: CASISTQGEKGYTF. Using reference TRBV19 and TRBJ1-2 for the parts outside the CDR3, the full variable domain is DGGITQSPKYLFRKEGQNVTLSCEQNLNHDAMYWYRQDPGQGLRLIYYSQIVNDFQKGDIAEGYSVSREKKESFPLTVTSAQKNPTAFYLCASISTQGEKGYTFGSGTRLTVV.

J is TRBJ1-5 and V is TRBV16; the D is unclear. V shed 2 bases and J shed 10 bases, with 9 bases lying between them. The germline V gene has CDR1 KGHSY and CDR2 FQNENV. The CDR3 contains 12 residues. CDR3 coding DNA: TGTGCCAGCAGCCAAGGCGGGGAACCCCAGCATTTT. Its translation: CASSQGGEPQHF.

This sequence joins TRBV15 and TRBJ2-5, with TRBD1 identical over 8 bases. CDR3 length equals 16 residues. Per germline, CDR1 LNHNV and CDR2 YYDKDF (reference sequence). Trimming removed 3 bases from V and 4 bases from J; junction bases left unmatched: 10. DNA of the CDR3: TGTGCCACCAGCAGGGGGAGCCAGGGGGCGCGAGAGACCCAGTACTTC. The encoded protein is CATSRGSQGARETQYF.

This chain connects TRBV28 to TRBJ2-1; D is perhaps TRBD2 (6 bases). The CDR3 covers 15 residues. The germline CDR1 and CDR2 sequences are MDHEN and SYDVKM. V was clipped by 6 bases and J by 5 bases, with 17 bases between them. The CDR3, as DNA: TGTGCCAGCAGCTTTAGCGGAACCCTTGACAATGAGCAGTTCTTC. Translation: CASSFSGTLDNEQFF.